Each of the 6 T cell receptor beta chains below was sequenced from the same sample in a study of regulatory T cells in long-lasting Graves disease. Building the TCR beta libraries relied on iRepertoire HTBI primers, and CDR3 regions underwent Arm-PCR. TCRdb reprocessed the multiplex PCR reads via MiXCR and lists one record per CDR3 protein. Of roughly 400,000 distinct CDR3 sequences listed, over 20% are singletons. The time point was: persistent/refractory GD, antithyroid drugs over 5 years with positive TRAb. RNA isolated from PBMCs was used to make the TCR library. This sample comprised peripheral blood mononuclear cells (PBMCs), obtained when the disease was refractory, from a patient treated with antithyroid drugs. Every receptor here comes from a female donor with Graves disease.

This clonotype was seen ten or more times. The genes are TRBV30 and TRBJ2-7; D unresolved. CDR1 and CDR2 from the germline V gene are GTSNPN and SVGIG (reference sequence). Trimming removed 5 bases from V and 6 bases from J, with 11 bases in between. The CDR3 sequence is 11 residues long. Here the CDR3 DNA reads TGTGCCTGGTCTTTGGGGTTCGAGCAGTACTTC. This codes for CAWSLGFEQYF.

The rearrangement joins TRBV10-3 to TRBJ2-7, with D perhaps matching TRBD1 (6 bases). Trimming stripped 2 bases from V and 5 bases from J, with 7 bases between. Germline values: CDR1 ENHRY, CDR2 SYGVKD. This CDR3 contains 12 residues. The CDR3 protein is CAISEQGNEQYF. CDR3 coding DNA: TGTGCCATCAGTGAGCAGGGGAACGAGCAGTACTTC.

The table lists this clonotype with many counts. The chain employs TRBV5-1 and TRBJ1-2, with a tentative D call TRBD1 (5 bases). CDR1 and CDR2 from the germline V gene are SGHRS and YFSETQ. Trimming cost V 0 bases and J 6 bases, with 9 bases left between them. CDR3 length: 13 residues. Here the CDR3 DNA reads TGCGCCAGCAGCTTGGCAGGGTTCGATGGCTACACCTTC. It encodes CASSLAGFDGYTF.

The rearrangement joins TRBV19 to TRBJ2-5; D assignment may be TRBD1 or TRBD2 (5 bases each). The germline V gene encodes CDR1 LNHDA and CDR2 SQIVND (reference sequence). Trimming took 4 bases from V and 5 from J, leaving 11 bases between them. This CDR3 contains 13 residues. The CDR3 reads CASSKLEGETQYF. The CDR3 nucleotides read TGTGCCAGTAGTAAACTAGAGGGGGAGACCCAGTACTTC.

The chain recombines TRBV12-3 or TRBV12-4 with TRBJ2-1; 9 positions match TRBD2. V gave up 5 bases and J gave up 7 bases; unmatched junction bases: 6. This CDR3 spans 14 amino acids. Written as DNA, the CDR3 is TGTGCCAGCAGTGACGCGGGAGGGTGGAATGAGCAGTTCTTC. The encoded protein is CASSDAGGWNEQFF.

This clonotype has at least ten counts. The chain joins TRBV27 to TRBJ2-1, with unresolved D. Germline V gene lookup returns CDR1 MNHEY and CDR2 SMNVEV (reference sequence). The CDR3 totals 18 residues. The V end was cut by 0 bases, the J end by 4 bases, with 19 bases between. CDR3: CASSLSYSRVLGYNEQFF. CDR3 nucleotide sequence: TGTGCCAGCAGTTTATCTTACTCTCGGGTTTTGGGGTACAATGAGCAGTTCTTC.